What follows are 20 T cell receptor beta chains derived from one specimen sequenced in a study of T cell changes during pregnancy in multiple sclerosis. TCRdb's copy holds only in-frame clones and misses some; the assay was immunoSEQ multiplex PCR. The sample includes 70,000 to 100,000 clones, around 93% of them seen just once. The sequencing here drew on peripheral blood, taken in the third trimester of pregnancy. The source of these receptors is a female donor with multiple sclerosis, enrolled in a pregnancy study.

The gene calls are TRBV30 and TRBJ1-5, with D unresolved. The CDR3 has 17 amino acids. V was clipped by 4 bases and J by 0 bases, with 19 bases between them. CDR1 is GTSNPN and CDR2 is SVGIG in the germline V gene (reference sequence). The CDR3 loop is CAWTNPGLRNSNQPQHF. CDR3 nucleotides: TGTGCCTGGACGAACCCGGGGTTAAGAAATAGCAATCAGCCCCAGCATTTT. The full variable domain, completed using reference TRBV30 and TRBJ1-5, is SQTIHQWPATLVQPVGSPLSLECTVEGTSNPNLYWYRQAAGRGLQLLFYSVGIGQISSEVPQNLSASRPQDRQFILSSKKLLLSDSGFYLCAWTNPGLRNSNQPQHFGDGTRLSIL.

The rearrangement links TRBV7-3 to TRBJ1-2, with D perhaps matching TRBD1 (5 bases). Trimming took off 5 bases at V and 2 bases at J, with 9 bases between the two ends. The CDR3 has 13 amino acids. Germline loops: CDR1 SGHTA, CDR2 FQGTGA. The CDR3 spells CASSPTGNYGYTF. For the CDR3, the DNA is TGTGCCAGCAGCCCCACAGGAAACTATGGCTACACCTTC. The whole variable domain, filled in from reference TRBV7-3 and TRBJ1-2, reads GAGVSQTPSNKVTEKGKYVELRCDPISGHTALYWYRQSLGQGPEFLIYFQGTGAADDSGLPNDRFFAVRPEGSVSTLKIQRTERGDSAVYLCASSPTGNYGYTFGSGTRLTVV.

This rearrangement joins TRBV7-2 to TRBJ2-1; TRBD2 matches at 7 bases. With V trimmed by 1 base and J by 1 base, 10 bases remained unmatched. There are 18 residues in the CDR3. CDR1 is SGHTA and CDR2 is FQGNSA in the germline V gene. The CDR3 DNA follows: TGTGCCAGCAGCTTAGTAGGACTAGTTTTTAGTTCCTACAATGAGCAGTTCTTC. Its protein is CASSLVGLVFSSYNEQFF.

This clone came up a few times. Here the CDR3 reads CASSPTNTGELFF. CDR3 nucleotides: TGTGCCAGCAGCCCAACGAACACCGGGGAGCTGTTTTTT. This chain connects TRBV14 to TRBJ2-2; D gene uncertain. Deletions cut 4 bases from V and 0 bases from J, with 3 bases between. CDR1 is SGHDN and CDR2 is FVKESK in the germline V gene. CDR3 size: 13 residues.

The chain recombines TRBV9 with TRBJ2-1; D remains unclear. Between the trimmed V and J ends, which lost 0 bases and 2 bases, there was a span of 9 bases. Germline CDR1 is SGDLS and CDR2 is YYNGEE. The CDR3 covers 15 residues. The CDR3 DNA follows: TGTGCCAGCAGCGTAGTTCCCGGTACCTACAATGAGCAGTTCTTC. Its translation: CASSVVPGTYNEQFF. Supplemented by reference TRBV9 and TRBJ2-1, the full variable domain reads DSGVTQTPKHLITATGQRVTLRCSPRSGDLSVYWYQQSLDQGLQFLIQYYNGEERAKGNILERFSAQQFPDLHSELNLSSLELGDSALYFCASSVVPGTYNEQFFGPGTRLTVL.

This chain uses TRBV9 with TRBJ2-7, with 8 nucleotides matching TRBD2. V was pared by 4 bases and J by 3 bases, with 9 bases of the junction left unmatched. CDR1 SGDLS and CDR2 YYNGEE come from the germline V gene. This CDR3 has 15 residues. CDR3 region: CASSPRERGRYEQYF. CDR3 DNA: TGTGCCAGCAGCCCTAGGGAGCGGGGGCGCTACGAGCAGTACTTC.

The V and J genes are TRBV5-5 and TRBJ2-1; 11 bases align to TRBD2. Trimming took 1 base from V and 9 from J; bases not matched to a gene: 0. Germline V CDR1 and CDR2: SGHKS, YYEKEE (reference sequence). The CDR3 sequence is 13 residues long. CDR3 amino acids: CASSLLAGGEQFF. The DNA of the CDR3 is TGTGCCAGCAGCTTGCTAGCGGGAGGTGAGCAGTTCTTC.

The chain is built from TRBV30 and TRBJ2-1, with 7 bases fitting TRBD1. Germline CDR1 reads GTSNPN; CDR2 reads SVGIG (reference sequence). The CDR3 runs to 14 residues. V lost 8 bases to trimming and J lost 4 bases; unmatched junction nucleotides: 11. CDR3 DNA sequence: TGTGCCCTGTCAAGGGGGCCCCTATACAATGAGCAGTTCTTC. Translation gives CALSRGPLYNEQFF.

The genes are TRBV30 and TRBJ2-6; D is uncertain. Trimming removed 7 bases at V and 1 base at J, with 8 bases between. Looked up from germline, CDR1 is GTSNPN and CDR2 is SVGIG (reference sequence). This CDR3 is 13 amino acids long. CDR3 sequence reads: CAFGVSGANVLTF. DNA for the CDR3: TGTGCCTTCGGAGTGTCTGGGGCCAACGTCCTGACTTTC.

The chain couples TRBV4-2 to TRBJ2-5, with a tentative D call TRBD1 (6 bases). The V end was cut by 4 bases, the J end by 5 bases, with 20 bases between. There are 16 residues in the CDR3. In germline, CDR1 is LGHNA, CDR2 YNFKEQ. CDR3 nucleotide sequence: TGTGCCAGCAGCCCTATTCTCCCAGGGGTCCACGAGACCCAGTACTTC. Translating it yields CASSPILPGVHETQYF.

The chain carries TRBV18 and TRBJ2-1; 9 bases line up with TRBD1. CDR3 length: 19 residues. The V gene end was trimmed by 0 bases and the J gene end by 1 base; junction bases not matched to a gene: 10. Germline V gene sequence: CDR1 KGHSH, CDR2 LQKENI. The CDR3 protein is CASSPPKMGTGLSYNEQFF. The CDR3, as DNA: TGTGCCAGCTCACCACCGAAAATGGGGACAGGGTTATCCTACAATGAGCAGTTCTTC.

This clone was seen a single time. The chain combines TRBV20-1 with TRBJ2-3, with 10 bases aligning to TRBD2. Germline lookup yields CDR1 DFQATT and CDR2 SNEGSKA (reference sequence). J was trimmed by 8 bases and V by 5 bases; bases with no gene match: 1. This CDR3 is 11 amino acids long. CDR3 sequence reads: CSAEREGTQYF. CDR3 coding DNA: TGCAGTGCTGAGCGGGAGGGTACGCAGTATTTT.

CDR3 DNA: TGTGCCAGTAGGACAGGGAATCGCGGGAACACTGAAGCTTTCTTT. This encodes CASRTGNRGNTEAFF. The V call is TRBV19, the J call TRBJ1-1, with 7 bases lining up with TRBD1. Germline trimming cut 6 bases from V and 1 base from J; bases unmatched to any gene: 8. The CDR3 contains 15 residues. Germline V CDR1 and CDR2: LNHDA, SQIVND (reference sequence).

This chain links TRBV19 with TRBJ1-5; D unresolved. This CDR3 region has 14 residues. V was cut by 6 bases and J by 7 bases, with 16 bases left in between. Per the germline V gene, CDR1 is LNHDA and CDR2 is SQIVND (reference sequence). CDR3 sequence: CASRSDPGGQPQHF. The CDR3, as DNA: TGTGCCAGTAGATCAGACCCGGGAGGACAGCCCCAGCATTTT.

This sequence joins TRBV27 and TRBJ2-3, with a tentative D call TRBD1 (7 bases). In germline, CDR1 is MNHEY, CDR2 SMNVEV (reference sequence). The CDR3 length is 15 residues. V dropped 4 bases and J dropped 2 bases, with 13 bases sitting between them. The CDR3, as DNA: TGTGCCAGCAGTTCCGCGGGACAGCTCACAGATACGCAGTATTTT. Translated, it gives CASSSAGQLTDTQYF.

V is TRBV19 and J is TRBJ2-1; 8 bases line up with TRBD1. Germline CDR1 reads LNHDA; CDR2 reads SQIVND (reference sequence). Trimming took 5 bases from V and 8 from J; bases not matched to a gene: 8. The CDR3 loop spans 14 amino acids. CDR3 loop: CASSPWTGYDEQFF. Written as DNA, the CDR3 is TGTGCCAGTAGTCCCTGGACAGGGTACGATGAGCAGTTCTTC. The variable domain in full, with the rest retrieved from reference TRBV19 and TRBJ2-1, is DGGITQSPKYLFRKEGQNVTLSCEQNLNHDAMYWYRQDPGQGLRLIYYSQIVNDFQKGDIAEGYSVSREKKESFPLTVTSAQKNPTAFYLCASSPWTGYDEQFFGPGTRLTVL.

CDR3 nucleotides: TGCGCCAGCAGTGAAATTGACCAGGGTGGGGAGTACTTC. Protein sequence: CASSEIDQGGEYF. V gene TRBV10-2 combines with J gene TRBJ2-7; tentatively, D is TRBD1 (5 bases). The CDR3 has 13 residues. Germline V gene data show CDR1 as WSHSY and CDR2 as SAAADI. V lost 3 bases and J 11 bases, leaving 17 bases between the germline ends.

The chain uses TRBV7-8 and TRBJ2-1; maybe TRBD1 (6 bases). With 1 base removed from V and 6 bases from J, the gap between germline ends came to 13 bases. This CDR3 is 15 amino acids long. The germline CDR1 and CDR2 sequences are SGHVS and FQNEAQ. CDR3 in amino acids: CASSLDLDRRNEQFF. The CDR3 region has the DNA TGTGCCAGCAGCTTAGACCTAGACAGGCGCAATGAGCAGTTCTTC.

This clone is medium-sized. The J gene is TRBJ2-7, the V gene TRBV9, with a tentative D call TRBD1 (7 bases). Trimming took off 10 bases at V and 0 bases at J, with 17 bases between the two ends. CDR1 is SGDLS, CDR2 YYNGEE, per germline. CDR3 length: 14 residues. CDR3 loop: CALKGGGTSYEQYF. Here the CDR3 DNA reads TGTGCCCTCAAAGGGGGCGGGACCTCCTACGAGCAGTACTTC.

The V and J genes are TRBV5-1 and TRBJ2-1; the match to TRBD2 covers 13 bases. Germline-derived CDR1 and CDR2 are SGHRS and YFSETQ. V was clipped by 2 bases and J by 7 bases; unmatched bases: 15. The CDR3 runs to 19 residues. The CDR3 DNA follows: TGCGCCAGCAGCTTTCCCACGTCACCGGGACTAGCGGGACCGAATGAGCAGTTCTTC. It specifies CASSFPTSPGLAGPNEQFF.